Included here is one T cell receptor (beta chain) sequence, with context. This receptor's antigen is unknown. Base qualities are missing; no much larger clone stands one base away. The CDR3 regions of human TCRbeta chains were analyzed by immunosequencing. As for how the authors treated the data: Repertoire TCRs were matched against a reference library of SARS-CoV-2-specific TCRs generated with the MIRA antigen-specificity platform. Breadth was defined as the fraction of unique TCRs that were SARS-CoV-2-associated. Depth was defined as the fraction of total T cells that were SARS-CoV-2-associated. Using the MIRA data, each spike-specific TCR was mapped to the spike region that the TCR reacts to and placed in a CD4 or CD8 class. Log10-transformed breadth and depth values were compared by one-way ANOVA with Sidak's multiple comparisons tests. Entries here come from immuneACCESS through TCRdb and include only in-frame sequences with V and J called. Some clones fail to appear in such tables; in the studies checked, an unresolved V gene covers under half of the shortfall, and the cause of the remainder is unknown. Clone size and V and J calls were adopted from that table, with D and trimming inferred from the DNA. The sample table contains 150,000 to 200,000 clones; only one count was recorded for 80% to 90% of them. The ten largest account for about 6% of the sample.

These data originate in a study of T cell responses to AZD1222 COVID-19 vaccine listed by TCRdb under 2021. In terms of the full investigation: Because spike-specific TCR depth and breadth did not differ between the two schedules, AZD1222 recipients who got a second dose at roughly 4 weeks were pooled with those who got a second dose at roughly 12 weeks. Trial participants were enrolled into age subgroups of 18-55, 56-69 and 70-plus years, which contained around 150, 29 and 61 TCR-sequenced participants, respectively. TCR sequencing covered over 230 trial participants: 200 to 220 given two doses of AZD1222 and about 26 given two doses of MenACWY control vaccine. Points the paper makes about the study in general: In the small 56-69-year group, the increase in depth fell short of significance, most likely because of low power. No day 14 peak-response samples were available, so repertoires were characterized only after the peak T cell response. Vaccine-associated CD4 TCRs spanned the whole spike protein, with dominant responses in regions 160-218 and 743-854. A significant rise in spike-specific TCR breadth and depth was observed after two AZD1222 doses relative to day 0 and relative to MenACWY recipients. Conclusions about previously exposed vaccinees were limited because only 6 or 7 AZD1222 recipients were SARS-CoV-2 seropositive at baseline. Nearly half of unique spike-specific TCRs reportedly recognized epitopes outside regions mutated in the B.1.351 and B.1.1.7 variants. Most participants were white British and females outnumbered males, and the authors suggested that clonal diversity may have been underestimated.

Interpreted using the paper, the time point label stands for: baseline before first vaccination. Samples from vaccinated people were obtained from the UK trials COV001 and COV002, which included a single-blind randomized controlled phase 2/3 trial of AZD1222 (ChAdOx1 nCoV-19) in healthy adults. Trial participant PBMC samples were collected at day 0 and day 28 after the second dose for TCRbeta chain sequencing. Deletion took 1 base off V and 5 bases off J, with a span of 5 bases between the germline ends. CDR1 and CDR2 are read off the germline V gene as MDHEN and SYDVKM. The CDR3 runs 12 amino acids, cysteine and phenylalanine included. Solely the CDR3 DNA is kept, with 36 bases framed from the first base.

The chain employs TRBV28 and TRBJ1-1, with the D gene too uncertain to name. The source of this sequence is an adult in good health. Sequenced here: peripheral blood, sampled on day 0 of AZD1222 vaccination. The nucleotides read TGTGCCAGCAGTTTATATCCGACTGAAGCTTTCTTT. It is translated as CASSLYPTEAFF.